The 16 T cell receptor beta chains below were found in one sample sequenced in a study of cytomegalovirus exposure and HLA in healthy donors. The PCR contained 60 Vbeta and 13 Jbeta primers. Libraries were prepared by immunoSEQ multiplex PCR; TCRdb keeps only in-frame clonotypes and omits some of them. Of tens of thousands of clones listed, about four fifths were seen once; the top ten hold approximately 1.9%. Sequenced: PBMCs. The receptors here all came from a woman aged 25 to 39 in good health and CMV-seronegative.

The chain links TRBV5-1 to TRBJ2-2, with 12 positions matching TRBD2. Germline-derived CDR1 and CDR2 are SGHRS and YFSETQ. The CDR3 totals 15 residues. V gave up 5 bases and J gave up 1 base; unmatched junction bases: 0. DNA of the CDR3: TGCGCCAGCAGGACTAGCGGGAGGAACACCGGGGAGCTGTTTTTT. Its protein is CASRTSGRNTGELFF.

The chain couples TRBV9 to TRBJ2-5, with D perhaps TRBD2 (6 bases). V was trimmed by 4 bases and J by 5 bases, leaving 12 bases between them. Germline V gene sequence: CDR1 SGDLS, CDR2 YYNGEE. This CDR3 spans 13 amino acids. The CDR3 DNA reads TGTGCCAGCAGCCCGGGACTTCTGGAGACCCAGTACTTC. Protein: CASSPGLLETQYF.

This clone was recorded only once. The chain uses TRBV13 and TRBJ2-7; 7 bases agree with TRBD2. The junction had 11 bases not matched to a gene; V was cut back by 2 bases and J by 4 bases. The CDR3 spans 16 residues. In germline, CDR1 is PRHDT, CDR2 FYEKMQ (reference sequence). CDR3 sequence reads: CASSLRKRASGYEQYF. In DNA form, the CDR3 reads TGTGCCAGCAGCTTACGGAAAAGGGCTAGCGGATACGAGCAGTACTTC.

V is TRBV6-6 and J is TRBJ1-1, with D perhaps TRBD1 (6 bases). The CDR3 runs to 13 residues. Trimming stripped 5 bases from V and 2 bases from J, with 9 bases between. Germline assignment: CDR1 MNHNY and CDR2 SVGAGI (reference sequence). CDR3 loop: CASSGRGNTEAFF. The CDR3 DNA is TGTGCCAGCAGTGGCAGGGGAAACACTGAAGCTTTCTTT.

This clone appeared once. Here the CDR3 reads CASSLGQGNEQFF. The CDR3 coding sequence is TGTGCCAGCAGCTTGGGGCAGGGCAATGAGCAGTTCTTC. This sequence joins TRBV11-1 and TRBJ2-1; possible D gene TRBD1, 5 bases. The V end lost 3 bases, the J end lost 6 bases, and 9 bases lay between the germline ends. The CDR3 has 13 amino acids. From germline, CDR1 is SGHAT and CDR2 FQDESV (reference sequence).

The CDR3 protein is CASSGGYRGEMNTEAFF. The CDR3 DNA reads as TGTGCCAGCAGTGGGGGCTACAGGGGTGAAATGAACACTGAAGCTTTCTTT. The V and J genes are TRBV2 and TRBJ1-1; 7 nucleotides agree with TRBD1. The CDR3 extends over 17 amino acids. Germline CDR1 SNHLY, CDR2 FYNNEI. With V trimmed by 4 bases and J by 0 bases, 11 bases remained unmatched.

This clone was observed a few times. This sequence joins TRBV30 and TRBJ2-3; tentative D call: TRBD2 (5 bases). Germline V gene data show CDR1 as GTSNPN and CDR2 as SVGIG (reference sequence). The length of the CDR3 is 13 residues. The V end was cut by 5 bases, the J end by 4 bases, with 13 bases between. DNA of the CDR3: TGTGCCTGGGGACTCTTACAGCCAGATACGCAGTATTTT. Encoded protein: CAWGLLQPDTQYF. Together with reference TRBV30 and TRBJ2-3, the CDR3 gives the full variable domain: SQTIHQWPATLVQPVGSPLSLECTVEGTSNPNLYWYRQAAGRGLQLLFYSVGIGQISSEVPQNLSASRPQDRQFILSSKKLLLSDSGFYLCAWGLLQPDTQYFGPGTRLTVL.

CDR3 in amino acids: CASSQGDRGEANVLTF. CDR3 DNA: TGTGCCAGCAGCCAAGGGGACAGGGGGGAGGCCAACGTCCTGACTTTC. This rearrangement joins TRBV4-2 to TRBJ2-6; 11 positions match TRBD1. Unmatched junction bases numbered 2, after V lost 1 base and J lost 6 bases. CDR1 LGHNA and CDR2 YNFKEQ come from the germline V gene. This CDR3 spans 16 amino acids.

This clone has only one observation. The chain links TRBV30 to TRBJ2-2, with TRBD1 matching over 7 bases. The trim removed 2 bases at V and 2 bases at J, leaving 5 bases unmatched. CDR1 GTSNPN and CDR2 SVGIG come from the germline V gene (reference sequence). This CDR3 region has 15 residues. CDR3 sequence reads: CAWSHGDRNTGELFF. The DNA for the CDR3 is TGTGCCTGGAGTCACGGGGACAGAAACACCGGGGAGCTGTTTTTT.

The chain links TRBV18 to TRBJ2-5; TRBD1 is a possible D gene (6 bases). CDR3 length: 13 amino acids. With 3 bases removed from V and 11 bases from J, the gap between germline ends came to 16 bases. CDR1 is KGHSH, CDR2 LQKENI, per germline. This CDR3 is CASSPPGWDNQYF. The CDR3 nucleotides read TGTGCCAGCTCACCGCCGGGGTGGGACAATCAGTACTTC.

This chain connects TRBV7-2 to TRBJ2-1; TRBD1 is a possible D gene (5 bases). This CDR3 has 16 residues. Deletions cut 3 bases from V and 8 bases from J, with 20 bases between. Per germline, CDR1 SGHTA and CDR2 FQGNSA. The CDR3 sequence: CASSFPRTRLGDEQFF. The CDR3 nucleotides are TGTGCCAGCAGCTTCCCCCGGACACGGTTAGGCGATGAGCAGTTCTTC.

This clone has only a few counts. This chain connects TRBV27 to TRBJ1-1, with D possibly matching TRBD1 (5 bases). CDR1 is MNHEY and CDR2 is SMNVEV in the germline V gene (reference sequence). V lost 5 bases and J lost 2, with 15 bases in between. The CDR3 sequence is 15 residues long. This chain's CDR3 is CASSITGEINTEAFF. The CDR3 coding sequence is TGTGCCAGCAGTATTACGGGGGAAATTAACACTGAAGCTTTCTTT.

The DNA for the CDR3 is TGTGCCAGCAGCCAGGACAGCCCCACTAAAATGAACACTGAAGCTTTCTTT. Encoded protein: CASSQDSPTKMNTEAFF. This chain uses TRBV7-9 with TRBJ1-1; maybe TRBD1 (6 bases). The length of the CDR3 is 17 residues. The germline V gene encodes CDR1 SEHNR and CDR2 FQNEAQ (reference sequence). Trimming took 5 bases from V and 0 from J, leaving 19 bases between them.

The chain joins TRBV14 to TRBJ1-2; 7 nucleotides align to TRBD1. The V segment lost 1 base and the J segment 1 base; nucleotides outside the gene matches: 6. CDR3 size: 16 residues. Germline V gene lookup returns CDR1 SGHDN and CDR2 FVKESK. The CDR3 here is CASSQGGGGLNYGYTF. CDR3 nucleotides: TGTGCCAGCAGCCAAGGAGGAGGGGGCCTTAACTATGGCTACACCTTC. The entire variable domain, with the rest obtained from reference TRBV14 and TRBJ1-2, is as follows: EAGVTQFPSHSVIEKGQTVTLRCDPISGHDNLYWYRRVMGKEIKFLLHFVKESKQDESGMPNNRFLAERTGGTYSTLKVQPAELEDSGVYFCASSQGGGGLNYGYTFGSGTRLTVV.

The V and J genes are TRBV6-5 and TRBJ2-7; 10 bases agree with TRBD1. CDR1 and CDR2 from the germline V gene are MNHEY and SVGAGI. V was clipped by 5 bases and J by 5 bases; unmatched bases: 9. This CDR3 region has 15 residues. CDR3 sequence reads: CASSRYRDRGHEQYF. As DNA, the CDR3 is TGTGCCAGCAGTCGTTACCGGGACAGGGGCCACGAGCAGTACTTC.

Only a few counts were recorded for this clone. This chain joins TRBV6-1 and TRBJ1-1; 7 nucleotides match TRBD1. Germline V gives CDR1 MNHNS, CDR2 SASEGT. J was trimmed by 7 bases and V by 7 bases; bases with no gene match: 9. The CDR3 has 13 residues. The CDR3 loop is CASTKGQVYEAFF. CDR3 bases: TGTGCCAGCACTAAAGGACAGGTTTATGAAGCTTTCTTT.